These 21 T cell receptor beta chains were sequenced from one sample in a study of CD8 T cells in Susac syndrome. Random hexamers were used to reverse transcribe an amount of roughly 0.45 to 1 ug RNA. TCRdb reprocessed the immunoSEQ multiplex PCR reads via MiXCR and lists one record per CDR3 protein. Found here are about 190,000 distinct CDR3 sequences, about 94% of them singletons; the top ten hold 0.098%. The source material was CD4+ T cells from PBMCs. These receptors were taken from a human donor with Susac syndrome.

The rearrangement links TRBV12-3 or TRBV12-4 to TRBJ1-2; TRBD1 might be the D (5 bases). The CDR3 is 18 amino acids. Trimming took 3 bases from V and 2 from J, leaving 22 bases between them. CDR3 loop: CASSLFLLRIGVNYGYTF. In nucleotides, the CDR3 is TGTGCCAGCAGTTTGTTTCTGCTACGTATAGGGGTAAACTATGGCTACACCTTC.

The chain combines TRBV4-2 with TRBJ1-6; TRBD1 aligns across 7 bases. The CDR3 is made up of 15 amino acids. Germline lookup yields CDR1 LGHNA and CDR2 YNFKEQ. V dropped 1 base and J dropped 14; count of bases not matched to a gene: 11. Here the CDR3 reads CASSQVVGTDPSLHF. CDR3 coding DNA: TGTGCCAGCAGCCAAGTTGTAGGGACAGATCCTTCCCTCCACTTT.

This clonotype was seen once. The chain links TRBV28 to TRBJ1-6; D is possibly TRBD1 (5 bases). The CDR3 totals 14 residues. Germline CDR1 MDHEN, CDR2 SYDVKM. Trimming removed 8 bases at V and 13 bases at J, with 21 bases between. The CDR3 DNA sequence: TGTGCCAGCTGTGTCACAGGCCATTTAGGGCCCCTCCACTTT. It translates to CASCVTGHLGPLHF.

The chain couples TRBV18 to TRBJ2-3, with 7 bases identical to TRBD2. This CDR3 comprises 14 residues. CDR1 and CDR2 (germline): KGHSH, LQKENI. V lost 2 bases, J lost 4 bases, and 3 bases stayed unmatched. The CDR3 DNA is TGTGCCAGCTCACCAGGGACTACGGCAGATACGCAGTATTTT. As protein: CASSPGTTADTQYF.

The chain employs TRBV25-1 and TRBJ2-3; 9 positions agree with TRBD2. Germline CDR1 is MGHDK and CDR2 is SYGVNS. V shed 3 bases, J shed 4 bases, and the junction held 2 bases outside the gene matches. The CDR3 is 14 amino acids. The CDR3 region is CASSERGGADTQYF. The CDR3 region has the DNA TGTGCCAGCAGTGAGCGGGGGGGGGCAGATACGCAGTATTTT.

This chain connects TRBV5-1 to TRBJ2-7, with 10 bases fitting TRBD2. Germline assignment: CDR1 SGHRS and CDR2 YFSETQ. This CDR3 has 14 residues. J lost 3 bases, V lost 4 bases, and 4 bases had no gene match. In DNA, the CDR3 is TGCGCCAGCAGCCCAGGGACTAGCGTCTACGAGCAGTACTTC. Translating gives CASSPGTSVYEQYF.

The chain has TRBV20-1 and TRBJ2-1; 9 nucleotides line up with TRBD2. V dropped 2 bases and J dropped 7; count of bases not matched to a gene: 15. The CDR3 is 17 amino acids. Germline CDR1 is DFQATT and CDR2 is SNEGSKA (reference sequence). In DNA, the CDR3 is TGCAGTGCTAGACTCGCGGGGGGGCCCGGTAAAAGGAATGAGCAGTTCTTC. This codes for CSARLAGGPGKRNEQFF.

This chain connects TRBV12-3 or TRBV12-4 to TRBJ2-3; 11 positions match TRBD1. V was clipped by 1 base and J by 9 bases; unmatched bases: 9. CDR3 length: 16 amino acids. This CDR3 reads CASSLGTGGGGFTQYF. The CDR3 nucleotides read TGTGCCAGCAGTTTAGGGACAGGGGGCGGAGGGTTCACGCAGTATTTT.

The rearrangement uses TRBV25-1 and TRBJ2-4; no reliable D call. The CDR3 length is 15 residues. V shed 2 bases and J shed 2 bases, with 10 bases lying between them. Germline V gene sequence: CDR1 MGHDK, CDR2 SYGVNS. The CDR3 sequence: CASSEPGPTKNIQYF. The CDR3, as DNA: TGTGCCAGCAGTGAACCCGGGCCGACCAAAAACATTCAGTACTTC.

The rearrangement links TRBV6-6 to TRBJ1-4; TRBD1 agrees at 8 bases. The CDR3 spans 15 residues. The V segment lost 2 bases and the J segment 7 bases; nucleotides outside the gene matches: 6. CDR1 MNHNY and CDR2 SVGAGI come from the germline V gene (reference sequence). The CDR3, as DNA: TGTGCCAGCAGTTACGGTCAGGGGGCAGTTGAAAAACTGTTTTTT. Its protein is CASSYGQGAVEKLFF.

This clonotype has just one count. The chain combines TRBV6-5 with TRBJ2-5; D is perhaps TRBD2 (5 bases). V was shortened by 8 bases and J by 7 bases, with 17 bases between the two germline ends. Per germline, CDR1 MNHEY and CDR2 SVGAGI. The length of the CDR3 is 13 residues. The CDR3 is CASSRGLLGTQYF. The CDR3 region has the DNA TGTGCCAGCTCCCGGGGTCTTCTGGGGACCCAGTACTTC.

The chain has TRBV18 and TRBJ2-7, with D possibly being TRBD2 (6 bases). Deletions cut 0 bases from V and 2 bases from J, with 11 bases between. The CDR3 is 15 amino acids. CDR1 is KGHSH, CDR2 LQKENI, per germline. The DNA of the CDR3 is TGTGCCAGCTCACCACCTAGCGGAATTACCTACGAGCAGTACTTC. Translated, it gives CASSPPSGITYEQYF.

This chain uses TRBV6-5 with TRBJ1-2; perhaps TRBD1 as D (6 bases). Deletions cut 0 bases from V and 7 bases from J, with 12 bases between. This CDR3 is 14 amino acids long. CDR1 is MNHEY, CDR2 SVGAGI, per germline. As DNA, the CDR3 is TGTGCCAGCAGTTACTCGGCAGGGGTCGCTGGCTACACCTTC. Its translation is CASSYSAGVAGYTF.

The gene calls are TRBV9 and TRBJ2-1, with 8 nucleotides matching TRBD2. This CDR3 is built from 12 residues. V was pared by 3 bases and J by 9 bases, with 2 bases of the junction left unmatched. Germline V gives CDR1 SGDLS, CDR2 YYNGEE. The chain's CDR3 is CASSDRGGEQFF. The CDR3 bases are TGTGCCAGCAGCGACCGGGGGGGTGAGCAGTTCTTC.

The chain carries TRBV9 and TRBJ2-7; D perhaps matches TRBD1 (5 bases). Trimming stripped 2 bases from V and 4 bases from J, with 13 bases between. Germline CDR1 reads SGDLS; CDR2 reads YYNGEE. The CDR3 length is 14 residues. The CDR3: CASSVAGNGYEQYF. CDR3 in DNA: TGTGCCAGCAGCGTCGCAGGGAACGGGTACGAGCAGTACTTC.

The chain recombines TRBV12-3 or TRBV12-4 with TRBJ2-5; D is unresolved. The CDR3 covers 12 residues. V was pared by 5 bases and J by 5 bases, with 9 bases between. The CDR3 DNA follows: TGTGCCAGCAGTAACATCCTTGAGACCCAGTACTTC. This translates into CASSNILETQYF.

The count of this clonotype is one. The V and J genes are TRBV14 and TRBJ2-2; no reliable D call. The length of the CDR3 is 15 residues. The germline CDR1 and CDR2 sequences are SGHDN and FVKESK. V lost 4 bases and J 5 bases, leaving 14 bases between the germline ends. The CDR3 DNA is TGTGCCAGCAGCCGGGAATGGTTGCGGACCGGGGAGCTGTTTTTT. Its protein is CASSREWLRTGELFF.

This clonotype was seen just once. CDR3: CASSSPFPLHF. CDR3 coding DNA: TGTGCCAGCAGCTCCCCGTTCCCCCTCCACTTT. The chain couples TRBV7-2 to TRBJ1-6; D unresolved. The germline CDR1 and CDR2 sequences are SGHTA and FQGNSA. The CDR3 contains 11 residues. V lost 4 bases and J lost 13, with 8 bases in between. The full variable domain, its missing parts supplied by reference TRBV7-2 and TRBJ1-6, is GAGVSQSPSNKVTEKGKDVELRCDPISGHTALYWYRQSLGQGLEFLIYFQGNSAPDKSGLPSDRFSAERTGGSVSTLTIQRTQQEDSAVYLCASSSPFPLHFGNGTRLTVT.

This clonotype has only a few counts. J is TRBJ2-3 and V is TRBV5-4; perhaps TRBD2 as D (5 bases). Germline CDR1 SGHNT, CDR2 YYREEE (reference sequence). This CDR3 spans 13 amino acids. Trimming shortened V by 0 bases and J by 3 bases, and 5 bases separated the two germline ends. The CDR3 sequence: CASSLGRTDTQYF. Here the CDR3 DNA reads TGTGCCAGCAGCTTGGGGAGGACAGATACGCAGTATTTT.

The genes are TRBV5-1 and TRBJ2-7; D is uncertain. The CDR3 consists of 14 residues. V was pared by 2 bases and J by 0 bases, with 9 bases between. Germline V gives CDR1 SGHRS, CDR2 YFSETQ. The CDR3 region is CASSFGKLSYEQYF. As DNA, the CDR3 is TGCGCCAGCAGCTTTGGAAAACTCTCCTACGAGCAGTACTTC.

This chain links TRBV30 with TRBJ1-5; perhaps TRBD1 as D (5 bases). Trimming took 6 bases from V and 2 from J, leaving 14 bases between them. The CDR3 consists of 14 residues. Germline lookup yields CDR1 GTSNPN and CDR2 SVGIG (reference sequence). This chain's CDR3 is CACRKPGGNQPQHF. The CDR3 nucleotides read TGTGCCTGTCGGAAGCCGGGGGGCAATCAGCCCCAGCATTTT.